What follows are 17 T cell receptor beta chains derived from one specimen sequenced in a study of identical twins (dated by TCRdb to about 2016). Libraries were made using 5' RACE. The listed sequencing device is Illumina HiSeq 2000. TCRdb trimmed the raw reads at Q25, called clones with MiXCR and kept productive beta chains. Every distinct CDR3 protein forms one entry, paired with its most common genes and DNA. The sample records about 210,000 distinct CDR3 sequences, approximately 9% of which are singletons. The ten largest clonotypes hold approximately 5.1% of the sample. Sequenced input: memory (CD45RO+) T cells sorted from blood. What this sample's cell subset or site label stands for: CD45RO+ enriched T cells. These receptors all come from a woman between 18 and 29 years old in good health.

The V gene is TRBV18, the J gene TRBJ2-2, with unresolved D. V was trimmed by 1 base and J by 4 bases, leaving 10 bases between them. The germline V gene encodes CDR1 KGHSH and CDR2 LQKENI. The length of the CDR3 is 15 residues. CDR3 in DNA: TGTGCCAGCTCACCACGTGAGGTCGTCACCGGGGAGCTGTTTTTT. This translates into CASSPREVVTGELFF.

This clonotype was counted ten times or more. The chain is built from TRBV12-3 or TRBV12-4 and TRBJ2-1; unclear D gene. The V gene lost 3 bases and the J gene lost 5 bases, with 8 bases spanning the gap. This CDR3 is 13 amino acids long. DNA of the CDR3: TGTGCCAGCAGTTTGGCAGGAAACAATGAGCAGTTCTTC. It encodes CASSLAGNNEQFF.

This clonotype turned up a few times. The rearrangement uses TRBV28 and TRBJ2-5; TRBD2 aligns across 7 bases. The germline V gene encodes CDR1 MDHEN and CDR2 SYDVKM. The ends lost 7 bases at V and 2 bases at J; junction bases unmatched: 10. The CDR3 totals 15 residues. The chain's CDR3 is CASTQGGSGQETQYF. The CDR3 bases are TGTGCCAGCACCCAGGGCGGGAGTGGGCAAGAGACCCAGTACTTC.

This clonotype was seen a few times. This CDR3 is CASRGFNTEAFF. The CDR3 region has the DNA TGTGCCAGCAGGGGCTTCAACACTGAAGCTTTCTTT. The chain links TRBV3-1 to TRBJ1-1; D remains ambiguous. CDR1 is LGHDT, CDR2 YNNKEL, per germline (reference sequence). The V gene lost 6 bases and the J gene lost 2 bases, with 7 bases spanning the gap. This CDR3 contains 12 residues.

This clonotype was seen more than once but under ten times. CDR3 amino acids: CASSPSTATEAFF. The CDR3 DNA follows: TGTGCCAGCTCACCATCTACAGCCACTGAAGCTTTCTTT. The chain has TRBV18 and TRBJ1-1; D is unclear. Between the trimmed V and J ends, which lost 2 bases and 4 bases, there was a span of 8 bases. The CDR3 spans 13 residues. The V gene's germline CDR1 is KGHSH and CDR2 LQKENI.

This clonotype showed up just a few times. The gene calls are TRBV7-8 and TRBJ2-3, with 11 positions matching TRBD2. The V segment lost 0 bases and the J segment 5 bases; nucleotides outside the gene matches: 4. This CDR3 comprises 16 residues. The V gene's germline CDR1 is SGHVS and CDR2 FQNEAQ. CDR3 in DNA: TGTGCCAGCAGCTTAGCCCTAGCGGGGGGTTTAGATACGCAGTATTTT. This codes for CASSLALAGGLDTQYF.

This clonotype has a handful of counts. In DNA, the CDR3 is TGTGCCTGGAGTGGGGTGGAGGCAGGCCGGCAGTACTTC. Amino acids: CAWSGVEAGRQYF. The V and J genes are TRBV30 and TRBJ2-7, with a possible D match to TRBD2 (5 bases). The CDR3 extends over 13 amino acids. Germline V gene sequence: CDR1 GTSNPN, CDR2 SVGIG (reference sequence). V was pared by 1 base and J by 9 bases, with 16 bases between.

This clonotype has a count of ten or more. V and J are TRBV20-1 and TRBJ2-1, with D tentatively TRBD1 or TRBD2 (5 bases each). Germline lookup yields CDR1 DFQATT and CDR2 SNEGSKA (reference sequence). Trimming stripped 1 base from V and 7 bases from J, with 11 bases between. This CDR3 comprises 13 residues. CDR3 in DNA: TGCAGTGCTAGAGGAGGGGCGGAAAATGAGCAGTTCTTC. This sequence encodes CSARGGAENEQFF.

The V call is TRBV27, the J call TRBJ2-7; 11 bases are a match to TRBD1. J was trimmed by 5 bases and V by 2 bases; bases with no gene match: 5. Germline CDR1 MNHEY, CDR2 SMNVEV (reference sequence). The CDR3 is made up of 15 amino acids. The CDR3 DNA reads TGTGCCAGCAGTTTACCGGACAGGGGGCAAGACGAGCAGTACTTC. This sequence encodes CASSLPDRGQDEQYF.

The chain combines TRBV20-1 with TRBJ1-1; D is possibly TRBD1 (5 bases). The germline gives CDR1 DFQATT, CDR2 SNEGSKA (reference sequence). V dropped 6 bases and J dropped 0 bases, with 23 bases sitting between them. The CDR3 covers 17 residues. This CDR3 is CSAVPRAGSLMNTEAFF. The DNA for the CDR3 is TGCAGTGCGGTCCCGCGGGCAGGGTCCCTCATGAACACTGAAGCTTTCTTT.

The chain couples TRBV5-8 to TRBJ1-5; no clear D. Per germline, CDR1 SGHTS and CDR2 YDEGEE. This CDR3 has 13 residues. V was pared by 7 bases and J by 6 bases, with 14 bases between. The CDR3 is CASALSRGQPQHF. The DNA of the CDR3 is TGTGCCAGCGCCCTTTCTCGGGGTCAGCCCCAGCATTTT.

This clonotype was observed many times. This rearrangement joins TRBV20-1 to TRBJ1-1; perhaps TRBD1 as D (5 bases). This CDR3 has 15 residues. V lost 3 bases to trimming and J lost 0 bases, with 14 bases between them. The V gene's germline CDR1 is DFQATT and CDR2 SNEGSKA (reference sequence). CDR3 sequence: CSARVNRQMNTEAFF. The CDR3 DNA follows: TGCAGTGCTAGGGTTAACAGGCAAATGAACACTGAAGCTTTCTTT.

The gene calls are TRBV2 and TRBJ1-1; no reliable D call. The CDR3 is 12 amino acids. V dropped 2 bases and J dropped 5 bases, with 6 bases sitting between them. Germline V CDR1 and CDR2: SNHLY, FYNNEI. For the CDR3, the DNA is TGTGCCAGCAGTGAATTCACAACTGAAGCTTTCTTT. Translation: CASSEFTTEAFF.

The chain combines TRBV4-3 with TRBJ2-7; 7 nucleotides match TRBD1. The V gene end was trimmed by 1 base and the J gene end by 3 bases; junction bases not matched to a gene: 9. Per germline, CDR1 LGHNA and CDR2 YSLEER. The CDR3 spans 16 residues. The CDR3 coding sequence is TGCGCCAGCAGCCAAGGGACCGGGACAGTCGGCTACGAGCAGTACTTC. Protein: CASSQGTGTVGYEQYF.

The chain carries TRBV19 and TRBJ2-3; TRBD2 agrees at 8 bases. The V segment lost 3 bases and the J segment 2 bases; nucleotides outside the gene matches: 7. The length of the CDR3 is 16 residues. Germline values: CDR1 LNHDA, CDR2 SQIVND (reference sequence). The CDR3 coding sequence is TGTGCCAGTAGTATCCAAGCGGGGGTACCCACAGATACGCAGTATTTT. Protein product: CASSIQAGVPTDTQYF.

The J gene is TRBJ1-6, the V gene TRBV7-3; 11 nucleotides align to TRBD1. The germline V gene encodes CDR1 SGHTA and CDR2 FQGTGA. This CDR3 contains 16 residues. After removal of 5 bases from V and 7 bases from J, the junction contained 7 bases not matched to a gene. CDR3: CASSQRTGGRNSPLHF. Here the CDR3 DNA reads TGTGCCAGCAGCCAACGGACAGGGGGCCGCAATTCACCCCTCCACTTT.

The table lists this clonotype with a few counts. The chain combines TRBV3-1 with TRBJ2-1, with unresolved D. V was clipped by 3 bases and J by 7 bases, with 10 bases between them. CDR3 length: 13 residues. Per the germline V gene, CDR1 is LGHDT and CDR2 is YNNKEL (reference sequence). This CDR3 is CASSQGMRNEQFF. CDR3 nucleotide sequence: TGTGCCAGCAGCCAGGGTATGAGAAATGAGCAGTTCTTC.